A single sample gave rise to the 16 T cell receptor beta chains below, sequenced in a study of cytomegalovirus exposure and HLA in healthy donors. Vbeta (60) and Jbeta (13) primers were used in the PCR. Sequencing used immunoSEQ multiplex PCR; TCRdb keeps in-frame clones, though not all of them. The sample has approximately 58,000 clones. Sequenced input: PBMCs. Receptors were obtained from a man aged 25 to 40 in good health and CMV-seropositive.

The chain couples TRBV4-1 to TRBJ2-1, with 12 nucleotides matching TRBD2. Germline-derived CDR1 and CDR2 are MGHRA and YSYEKL. The CDR3 is 18 residues long. Trimming removed 4 bases from V and 8 bases from J; junction bases left unmatched: 15. DNA of the CDR3: TGCGCCAGCAGCCCGAGGGGGCTAGCGGGGGGGCCTAGGGATGAGCAGTTCTTC. Protein product: CASSPRGLAGGPRDEQFF.

The V call is TRBV19, the J call TRBJ2-7; D not resolved. The V end was cut by 1 base, the J end by 2 bases, with 12 bases between. The CDR3 is 15 residues long. The germline CDR1 and CDR2 sequences are LNHDA and SQIVND (reference sequence). CDR3 region: CASSIGPQVTYEQYF. DNA for the CDR3: TGTGCCAGTAGTATAGGACCCCAGGTGACCTACGAGCAGTACTTC.

This chain links TRBV7-9 with TRBJ1-1, with D possibly being TRBD1 (5 bases). This CDR3 has 16 residues. V lost 6 bases, J lost 2 bases, and 19 bases lay in between. CDR1 is SEHNR, CDR2 FQNEAQ, per germline (reference sequence). CDR3 loop: CASRFPRARVNTEAFF. DNA of the CDR3: TGTGCCAGCAGGTTCCCAAGGGCCAGGGTAAACACTGAAGCTTTCTTT.

This chain connects TRBV4-1 to TRBJ1-1, with a weak D call TRBD1 (6 bases). V was clipped by 4 bases and J by 1 base, with 7 bases between them. The CDR3 spans 13 residues. The germline V gene has CDR1 MGHRA and CDR2 YSYEKL. CDR3 DNA sequence: TGCGCCAGCAGCCCAGGGGCGAACACTGAAGCTTTCTTT. It is translated as CASSPGANTEAFF.

The chain is built from TRBV14 and TRBJ2-3; 7 bases are a match to TRBD2. The V gene's germline CDR1 is SGHDN and CDR2 FVKESK. Trimming cost V 0 bases and J 0 bases; bases outside gene matches: 6. This CDR3 has 17 residues. The CDR3 sequence is CASSQDPAGYSTDTQYF. The CDR3 coding sequence is TGTGCCAGCAGCCAAGATCCAGCGGGGTATAGCACAGATACGCAGTATTTT.

The chain combines TRBV19 with TRBJ1-2, with 7 bases that match TRBD1. Germline-derived CDR1 and CDR2 are LNHDA and SQIVND (reference sequence). The CDR3 runs 15 residues. V lost 8 bases to trimming and J lost 0 bases; unmatched junction nucleotides: 9. The CDR3 spells CASLPVGQSNYGYTF. The DNA of the CDR3 is TGTGCCAGTCTCCCTGTGGGACAGTCTAACTATGGCTACACCTTC.

J is TRBJ2-2 and V is TRBV7-6; D may be TRBD2 (5 bases). Trimming cost V 4 bases and J 6 bases, with 15 bases left between them. Per the germline V gene, CDR1 is SGHVS and CDR2 is FNYEAQ. This CDR3 has 15 residues. CDR3 in amino acids: CASSSQLEGSGELFF. As DNA, the CDR3 is TGTGCCAGCAGCTCCCAACTCGAGGGATCCGGGGAGCTGTTTTTT.

A note on this clone: A junction boundary mismatches the germline segment, possibly from a read error. V and J are TRBV5-1 and TRBJ1-1; 8 bases align to TRBD1. Looked up from germline, CDR1 is SGHRS and CDR2 is YFSETQ. The CDR3 has 14 amino acids. CDR3 nucleotides: TGCGCCAGCGGACAGGGACTGGTGAACACTGAAGATTTCTTT. Residues: CASGQGLVNTEDFF.

The chain is built from TRBV5-1 and TRBJ2-7; D possibly corresponds to TRBD1 (8 bases). V lost 4 bases and J lost 2, with 16 bases in between. The CDR3 consists of 15 residues. Germline V gives CDR1 SGHRS, CDR2 YFSETQ. Here the CDR3 DNA reads TGCGCCAGCAGCGGGGGGGACAGGTCTACCTACGAGCAGTACTTC. This sequence encodes CASSGGDRSTYEQYF. Full variable domain (outside the CDR3, taken from reference TRBV5-1 and TRBJ2-7): KAGVTQTPRYLIKTRGQQVTLSCSPISGHRSVSWYQQTPGQGLQFLFEYFSETQRNKGNFPGRFSGRQFSNSRSEMNVSTLELGDSALYLCASSGGDRSTYEQYFGPGTRLTVT.

This rearrangement joins TRBV6-5 to TRBJ1-6, with 10 bases aligning to TRBD1. The CDR3 totals 15 residues. CDR1 is MNHEY, CDR2 SVGAGI, per germline. V lost 7 bases, J lost 12 bases, and 12 bases stayed unmatched. DNA of the CDR3: TGTGCCAGCACCCCCACGGACAGGGGGTTAATACCCCTCCACTTT. Translating it yields CASTPTDRGLIPLHF.

This rearrangement joins TRBV5-4 to TRBJ1-2; D is undetermined. The V gene's germline CDR1 is SGHNT and CDR2 YYREEE (reference sequence). This CDR3 contains 13 residues. V was clipped by 1 base and J by 3 bases, with 7 bases between them. The CDR3 bases are TGTGCCAGCAGCTTGAGAGGAGACTATGGCTACACCTTC. It specifies CASSLRGDYGYTF.

The rearrangement joins TRBV9 to TRBJ1-3; no reliable D call. Germline loops: CDR1 SGDLS, CDR2 YYNGEE. Deletions cut 1 base from V and 2 bases from J, with 10 bases between. The CDR3 has 15 residues. The CDR3 spells CASSVLRDPGNTIYF. For the CDR3, the DNA is TGTGCCAGCAGCGTACTGAGGGATCCTGGAAACACCATATATTTT.

The genes are TRBV9 and TRBJ2-1; maybe TRBD2 (5 bases). The CDR3 is made up of 14 amino acids. In germline, CDR1 is SGDLS, CDR2 YYNGEE. V lost 3 bases and J 3 bases, leaving 10 bases between the germline ends. The CDR3 DNA sequence: TGTGCCAGCAGCGAGGACTCCGACTACAATGAGCAGTTCTTC. Protein: CASSEDSDYNEQFF. Together with reference TRBV9 and TRBJ2-1, the CDR3 gives the full variable domain: DSGVTQTPKHLITATGQRVTLRCSPRSGDLSVYWYQQSLDQGLQFLIQYYNGEERAKGNILERFSAQQFPDLHSELNLSSLELGDSALYFCASSEDSDYNEQFFGPGTRLTVL.

V is TRBV9 and J is TRBJ2-1, with TRBD2 identical over 13 bases. The V segment lost 0 bases and the J segment 0 bases; nucleotides outside the gene matches: 3. Germline assignment: CDR1 SGDLS and CDR2 YYNGEE. The CDR3 has 18 residues. CDR3 sequence: CASSVGGLAGDSYNEQFF. The CDR3, as DNA: TGTGCCAGCAGCGTAGGAGGACTAGCGGGGGACTCCTACAATGAGCAGTTCTTC. Combining the CDR3 with reference TRBV9 and TRBJ2-1 gives the whole variable domain DSGVTQTPKHLITATGQRVTLRCSPRSGDLSVYWYQQSLDQGLQFLIQYYNGEERAKGNILERFSAQQFPDLHSELNLSSLELGDSALYFCASSVGGLAGDSYNEQFFGPGTRLTVL.

The gene calls are TRBV4-1 and TRBJ1-5, with TRBD1 identical over 8 bases. With V trimmed by 2 bases and J by 6 bases, 9 bases remained unmatched. In germline, CDR1 is MGHRA, CDR2 YSYEKL. The CDR3 runs 16 residues. CDR3 loop: CASSQTTGAIVQPQHF. The CDR3 DNA follows: TGCGCCAGCAGCCAAACGACAGGGGCGATAGTTCAGCCCCAGCATTTT.

The genes are TRBV15 and TRBJ1-2, with D uncertain. Per the germline V gene, CDR1 is LNHNV and CDR2 is YYDKDF (reference sequence). The CDR3 has 14 amino acids. Trimming took 1 base from V and 1 from J, leaving 7 bases between them. CDR3: CATSRVVNNYGYTF. The CDR3 DNA reads as TGTGCCACCAGCAGAGTAGTAAATAACTATGGCTACACCTTC.